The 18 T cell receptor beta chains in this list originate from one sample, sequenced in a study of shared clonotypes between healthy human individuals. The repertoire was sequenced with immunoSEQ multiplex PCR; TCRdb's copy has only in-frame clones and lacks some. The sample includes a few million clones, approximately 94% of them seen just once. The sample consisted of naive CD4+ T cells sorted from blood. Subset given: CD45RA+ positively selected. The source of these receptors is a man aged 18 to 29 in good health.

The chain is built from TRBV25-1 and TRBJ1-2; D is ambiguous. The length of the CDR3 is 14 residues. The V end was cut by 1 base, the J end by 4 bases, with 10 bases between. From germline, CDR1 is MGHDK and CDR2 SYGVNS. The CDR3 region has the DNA TGTGCCAGCAGTGAATCTAGGGAAACCTATGGCTACACCTTC. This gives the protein CASSESRETYGYTF.

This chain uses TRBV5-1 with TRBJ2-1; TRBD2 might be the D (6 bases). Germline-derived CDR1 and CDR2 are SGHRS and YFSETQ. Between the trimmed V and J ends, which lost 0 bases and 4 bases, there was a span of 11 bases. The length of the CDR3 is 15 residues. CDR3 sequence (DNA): TGCGCCAGCAGCTTGGTAGCGGAGGGGTACAATGAGCAGTTCTTC. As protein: CASSLVAEGYNEQFF.

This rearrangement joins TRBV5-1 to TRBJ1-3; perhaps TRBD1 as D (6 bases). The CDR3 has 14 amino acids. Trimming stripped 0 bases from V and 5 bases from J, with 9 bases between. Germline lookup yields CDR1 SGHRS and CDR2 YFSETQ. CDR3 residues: CASSLAGQRNTIYF. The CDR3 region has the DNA TGCGCCAGCAGCTTGGCTGGACAGAGAAACACCATATATTTT.

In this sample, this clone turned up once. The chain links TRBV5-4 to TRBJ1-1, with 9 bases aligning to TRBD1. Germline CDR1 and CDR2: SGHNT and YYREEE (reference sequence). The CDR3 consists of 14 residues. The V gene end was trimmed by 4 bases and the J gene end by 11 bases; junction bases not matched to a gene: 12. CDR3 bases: TGTGCCAGCAGCCCGATGGATGGGACAGGGCATGCTTTCTTT. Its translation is CASSPMDGTGHAFF.

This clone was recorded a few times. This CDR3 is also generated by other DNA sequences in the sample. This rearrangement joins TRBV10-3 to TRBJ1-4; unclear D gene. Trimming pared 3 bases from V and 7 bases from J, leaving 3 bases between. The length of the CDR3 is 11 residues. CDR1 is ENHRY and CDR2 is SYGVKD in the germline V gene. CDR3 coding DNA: TGTGCCATCAGTGAAGGTGAAAAACTGTTTTTT. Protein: CAISEGEKLFF.

CDR3 loop: CASSIGKRAGANVLTF. The CDR3 DNA follows: TGTGCCAGTAGTATCGGGAAGCGGGCTGGGGCCAACGTCCTGACTTTC. The chain employs TRBV19 and TRBJ2-6; tentatively, D is TRBD2 (6 bases). The ends were cut back, 3 bases at V and 2 bases at J, with 11 bases in the middle. Germline V CDR1 and CDR2: LNHDA, SQIVND (reference sequence). The CDR3 length is 16 residues.

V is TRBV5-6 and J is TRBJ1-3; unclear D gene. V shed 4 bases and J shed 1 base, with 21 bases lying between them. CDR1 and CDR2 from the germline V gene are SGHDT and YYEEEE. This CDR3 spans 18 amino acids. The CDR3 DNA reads TGTGCCAGCAGCCAGTGGGGAAGATTAGAGGCATCTGGAAACACCATATATTTT. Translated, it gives CASSQWGRLEASGNTIYF. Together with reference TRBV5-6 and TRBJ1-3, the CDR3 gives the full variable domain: DAGVTQSPTHLIKTRGQQVTLRCSPKSGHDTVSWYQQALGQGPQFIFQYYEEEERQRGNFPDRFSGHQFPNYSSELNVNALLLGDSALYLCASSQWGRLEASGNTIYFGEGSWLTVV.

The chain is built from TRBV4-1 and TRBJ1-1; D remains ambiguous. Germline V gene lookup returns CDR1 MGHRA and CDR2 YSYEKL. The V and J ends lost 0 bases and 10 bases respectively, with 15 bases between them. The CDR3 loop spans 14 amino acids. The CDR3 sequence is CASSQEGGLLGAFF. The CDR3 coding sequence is TGCGCCAGCAGCCAAGAGGGAGGGCTCCTGGGAGCTTTCTTT.

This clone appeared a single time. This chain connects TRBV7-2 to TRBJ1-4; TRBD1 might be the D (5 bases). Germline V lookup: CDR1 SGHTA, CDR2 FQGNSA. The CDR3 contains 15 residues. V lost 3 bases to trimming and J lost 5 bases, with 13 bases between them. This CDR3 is CASSLARGGNEKLFF. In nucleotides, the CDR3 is TGTGCCAGCAGCTTGGCGCGGGGGGGAAATGAAAAACTGTTTTTT.

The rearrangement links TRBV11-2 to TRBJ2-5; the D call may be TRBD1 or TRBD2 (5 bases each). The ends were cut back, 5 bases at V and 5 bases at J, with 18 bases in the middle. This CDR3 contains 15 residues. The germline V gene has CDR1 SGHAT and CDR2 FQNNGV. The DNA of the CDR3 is TGTGCCAGCAGCCCCGACGGACTCAAGGGGGAGACCCAGTACTTC. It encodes CASSPDGLKGETQYF.

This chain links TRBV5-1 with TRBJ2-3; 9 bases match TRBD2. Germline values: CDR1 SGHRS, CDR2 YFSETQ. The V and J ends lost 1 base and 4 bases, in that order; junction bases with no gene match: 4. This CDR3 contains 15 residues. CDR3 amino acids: CASSLPRGGADTQYF. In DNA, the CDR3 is TGCGCCAGCAGCTTGCCCCGCGGGGGGGCAGATACGCAGTATTTT.

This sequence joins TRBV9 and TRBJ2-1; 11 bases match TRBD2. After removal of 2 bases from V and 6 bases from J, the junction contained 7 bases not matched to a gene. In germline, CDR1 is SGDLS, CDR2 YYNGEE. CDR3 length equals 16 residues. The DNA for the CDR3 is TGTGCCAGCAGCGTCAGCCTAGCGGGGGGCTCCAATGAGCAGTTCTTC. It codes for CASSVSLAGGSNEQFF.

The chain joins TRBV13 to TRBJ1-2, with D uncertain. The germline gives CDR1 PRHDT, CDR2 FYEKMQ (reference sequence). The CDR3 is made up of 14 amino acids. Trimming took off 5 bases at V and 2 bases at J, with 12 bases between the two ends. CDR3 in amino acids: CASSPRTGNYGYTF. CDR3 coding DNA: TGTGCCAGCAGCCCCCGGACGGGCAACTATGGCTACACCTTC.

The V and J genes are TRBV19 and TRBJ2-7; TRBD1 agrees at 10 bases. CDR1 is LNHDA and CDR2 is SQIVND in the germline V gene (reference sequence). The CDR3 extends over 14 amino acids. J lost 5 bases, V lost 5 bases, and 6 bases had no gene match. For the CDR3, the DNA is TGTGCCAGTAGTGCCGGGACAGGGGTCAACGAGCAGTACTTC. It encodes CASSAGTGVNEQYF.

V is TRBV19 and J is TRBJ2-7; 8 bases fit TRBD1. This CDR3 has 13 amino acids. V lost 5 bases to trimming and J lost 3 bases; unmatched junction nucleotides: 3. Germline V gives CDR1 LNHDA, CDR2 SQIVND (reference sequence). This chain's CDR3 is CASSSTGVYEQYF. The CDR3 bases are TGTGCCAGTAGTTCGACAGGGGTCTACGAGCAGTACTTC.

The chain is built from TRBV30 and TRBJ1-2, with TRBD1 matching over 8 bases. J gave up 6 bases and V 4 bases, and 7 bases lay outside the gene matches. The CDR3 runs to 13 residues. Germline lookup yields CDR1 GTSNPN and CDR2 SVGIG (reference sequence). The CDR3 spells CAWTPGTGHGYTF. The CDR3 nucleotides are TGTGCCTGGACGCCCGGGACAGGCCATGGCTACACCTTC.

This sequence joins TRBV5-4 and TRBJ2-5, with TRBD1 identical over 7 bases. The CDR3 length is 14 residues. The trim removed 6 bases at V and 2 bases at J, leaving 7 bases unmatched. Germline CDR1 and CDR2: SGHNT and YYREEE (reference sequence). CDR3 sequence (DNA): TGTGCCAGCAAAACACCGGGACAGCAAGAGACCCAGTACTTC. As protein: CASKTPGQQETQYF.

DNA for the CDR3: TGCGCCAGCAGTCTCCCTGGGGGGGAAAAACTGTTTTTT. It yields the protein CASSLPGGEKLFF. The chain recombines TRBV23-1 with TRBJ1-4; TRBD1 might be the D (5 bases). TRBV23-1 falls under the ORF class, with uncertain function. This CDR3 contains 13 residues. Deletions cut 4 bases from V and 8 bases from J, with 11 bases between.